This T cell receptor beta chain was profiled in a study of cytomegalovirus exposure and HLA in healthy donors. CDR1 and CDR2 (germline): DFQATT, SNEGSKA (reference sequence). CDR3 length: 11 amino acids. Germline trimming cut 6 bases from V and 11 bases from J; bases unmatched to any gene: 9. Details on this clone: Its cognate antigen is unknown.

13 Jbeta primers and 60 Vbeta primers were used for the PCR. Sequencing used immunoSEQ multiplex PCR; TCRdb keeps in-frame clones, though not all of them. The sample carries a few hundred thousand clones, around 90% recorded once. Findings of the study overall: Among the sequence variants, a highly shared cluster was likely an artifact of sequencing. It was assumed in the presence/absence analyses that sequencing depth was roughly uniform across donors. In a later analysis, TCR beta V- and J-gene trimming was associated with a missense DCLRE1C variant.

The TCR originated in a girl aged 2-10 years in good health and CMV-seronegative. Input material: PBMCs. This chain connects TRBV20-1 to TRBJ1-1, with TRBD1 identical over 7 bases. DNA for the CDR3: TGCAGTGCGGCAGGGGGAAGCCAGGCTTTCTTT. Encoded protein: CSAAGGSQAFF.